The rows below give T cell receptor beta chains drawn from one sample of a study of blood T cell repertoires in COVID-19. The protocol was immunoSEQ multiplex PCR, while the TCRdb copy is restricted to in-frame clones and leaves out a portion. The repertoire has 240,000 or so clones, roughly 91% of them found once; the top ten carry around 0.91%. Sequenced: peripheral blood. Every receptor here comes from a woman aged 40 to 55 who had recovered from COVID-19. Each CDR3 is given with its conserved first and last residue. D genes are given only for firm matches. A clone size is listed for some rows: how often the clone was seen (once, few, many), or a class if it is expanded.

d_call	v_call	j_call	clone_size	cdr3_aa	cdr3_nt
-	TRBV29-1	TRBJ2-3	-	CSVARGSDTQYF	TGCAGCGTTGCTCGGGGGAGTGATACGCAGTATTTT
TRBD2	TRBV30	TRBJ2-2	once	CAWSRTGGTGELFF	TGTGCCTGGAGTCGGACGGGGGGAACCGGGGAGCTGTTTTTT
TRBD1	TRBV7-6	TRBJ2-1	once	CASSPDRAGEQFF	TGTGCCAGCAGCCCCGACAGGGCAGGTGAGCAGTTCTTC
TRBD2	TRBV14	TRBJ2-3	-	CASSQGGLAGGDTQYF	TGTGCCAGCAGCCAAGGGGGACTCGCGGGGGGAGATACGCAGTATTTT
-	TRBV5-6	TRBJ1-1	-	CASSLANRGTEAFF	TGTGCCAGCAGCTTGGCCAACCGGGGCACTGAAGCTTTCTTT
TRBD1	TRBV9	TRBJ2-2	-	CASSPRPGQVPTGELFF	TGTGCCAGCAGCCCTCGCCCGGGACAGGTACCAACCGGGGAGCTGTTTTTT
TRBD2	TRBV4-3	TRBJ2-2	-	CASSQDGGVAWTGELFF	TGCGCCAGCAGCCAAGACGGGGGGGTAGCTTGGACCGGGGAGCTGTTTTTT
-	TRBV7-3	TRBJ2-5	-	CASSSPDRRQETQYF	TGTGCCAGCAGCTCCCCCGACAGGCGCCAAGAGACCCAGTACTTC
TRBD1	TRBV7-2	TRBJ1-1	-	CASSLAQGGFEAFF	TGTGCCAGCAGCTTAGCGCAGGGGGGATTTGAAGCTTTCTTT
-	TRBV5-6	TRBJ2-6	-	CASSSWRDLSSGANVLTF	TGTGCCAGCAGCTCCTGGAGGGACCTGAGCTCTGGGGCCAACGTCCTGACTTTC
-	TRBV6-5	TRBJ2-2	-	CASSPSFTGELFF	TGTGCCAGCAGCCCCTCCTTCACCGGGGAGCTGTTTTTT
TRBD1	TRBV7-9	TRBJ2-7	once	CASSRARGPYEQYF	TGTGCCAGCAGCCGGGCTAGGGGGCCCTACGAGCAGTACTTC
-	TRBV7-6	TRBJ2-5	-	CASSLAGETQYF	TGTGCCAGCAGCCTAGCCGGGGAGACCCAGTACTTC
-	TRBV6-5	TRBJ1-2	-	CASSKAGGGYGYTF	TGTGCCAGCAGCAAGGCGGGGGGCGGCTATGGCTACACCTTC
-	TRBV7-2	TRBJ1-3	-	CASSLVAGSGNTIYF	TGTGCCAGCAGCTTAGTGGCAGGGTCCGGAAACACCATATATTTT
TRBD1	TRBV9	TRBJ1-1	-	CASSVGTGEGEAFF	TGTGCCAGCAGCGTAGGGACAGGGGAAGGTGAAGCTTTCTTT
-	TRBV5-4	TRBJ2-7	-	CASSLGPQGSSYEQYF	TGTGCCAGCAGCCTGGGCCCCCAGGGGAGCTCCTACGAGCAGTACTTC
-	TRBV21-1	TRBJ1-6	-	CASSKWWAVGRGSPLHF	-
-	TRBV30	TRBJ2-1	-	CAWSGPPHGDEQFF	TGTGCCTGGAGTGGCCCCCCCCACGGGGATGAGCAGTTCTTC
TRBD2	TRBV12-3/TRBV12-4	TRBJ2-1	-	CASRPGTSEQFF	TGTGCCAGCAGGCCCGGGACTAGCGAGCAGTTCTTC